A single T cell receptor (beta chain) is shown here with its context. The naive CD8 population came from CD45RO-negative cells selected for CCR7, without terminally differentiated effector memory CD45RA+ cells. Assay: immunoSEQ multiplex PCR; the TCRdb copy retains only in-frame clones and omits some. Of about 2 million clones in the sample, about 95% were seen once. The entry originates in a study of shared clonotypes between healthy human individuals. The CDR3 sequence is 14 residues long. Germline values: CDR1 SGHDN, CDR2 FVKESK. V lost 4 bases, J lost 2 bases, and 12 bases lay in between. The sequencing sample was made of naive CD8+ T cells sorted from blood. The sequence came from a man younger than 35 in good health. The chain links TRBV14 to TRBJ2-7; D may be TRBD1 (6 bases). CDR3 sequence reads: CASSPGTSTYEQYF. CDR3 bases: TGTGCCAGCAGCCCCGGGACATCTACCTACGAGCAGTACTTC.